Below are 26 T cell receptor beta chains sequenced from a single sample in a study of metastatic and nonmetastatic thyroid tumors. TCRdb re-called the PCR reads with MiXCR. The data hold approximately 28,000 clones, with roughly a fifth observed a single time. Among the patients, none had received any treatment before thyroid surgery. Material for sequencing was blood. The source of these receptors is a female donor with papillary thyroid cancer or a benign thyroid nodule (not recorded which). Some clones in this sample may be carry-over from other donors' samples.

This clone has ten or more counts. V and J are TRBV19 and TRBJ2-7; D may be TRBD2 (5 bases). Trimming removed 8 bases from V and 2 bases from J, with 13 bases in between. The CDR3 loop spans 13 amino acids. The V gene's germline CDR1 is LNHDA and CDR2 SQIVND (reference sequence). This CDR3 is CASSIGITYEQYF. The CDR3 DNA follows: TGTGCCAGTTCCATCGGGATTACCTACGAGCAGTACTTC.

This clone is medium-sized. DNA of the CDR3: TGTGCCAGCAGTTACGGTCACACGAGCTACGAGCAGTACTTC. This translates into CASSYGHTSYEQYF. The chain is built from TRBV6-2 or TRBV6-3 and TRBJ2-7, with D hard to call. CDR1 is MNHEY, CDR2 SVGEGT, per germline. This CDR3 has 14 residues. V was shortened by 2 bases and J by 3 bases, with 11 bases between the two germline ends.

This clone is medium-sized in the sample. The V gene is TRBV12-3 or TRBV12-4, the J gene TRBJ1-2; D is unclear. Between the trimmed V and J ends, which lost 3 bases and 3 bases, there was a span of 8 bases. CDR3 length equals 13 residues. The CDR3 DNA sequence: TGTGCCAGCAGTTTGCGAAGGGACTATGGCTACACCTTC. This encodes CASSLRRDYGYTF.

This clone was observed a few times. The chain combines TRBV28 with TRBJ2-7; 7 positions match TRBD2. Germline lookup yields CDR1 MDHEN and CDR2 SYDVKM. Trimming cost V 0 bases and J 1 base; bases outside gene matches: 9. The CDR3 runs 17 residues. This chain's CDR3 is CASSLWAGGTNSYEQYF. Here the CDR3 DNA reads TGTGCCAGCAGTTTATGGGCGGGCGGGACTAATTCCTACGAGCAGTACTTC.

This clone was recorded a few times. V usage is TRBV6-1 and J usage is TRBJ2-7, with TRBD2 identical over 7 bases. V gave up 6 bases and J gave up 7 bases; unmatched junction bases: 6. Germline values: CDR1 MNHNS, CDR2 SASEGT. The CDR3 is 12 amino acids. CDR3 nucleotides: TGTGCCAGCAGCGGGGGGATGAGGGAGCAGTACTTC. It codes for CASSGGMREQYF.

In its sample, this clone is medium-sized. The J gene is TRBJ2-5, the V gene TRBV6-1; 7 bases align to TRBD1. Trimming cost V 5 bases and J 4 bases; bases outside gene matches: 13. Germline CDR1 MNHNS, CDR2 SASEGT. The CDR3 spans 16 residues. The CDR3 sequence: CASSLTTGTVTETQYF. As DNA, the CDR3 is TGTGCCAGCAGTTTAACTACCGGGACAGTAACAGAGACCCAGTACTTC.

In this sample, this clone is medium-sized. CDR3 bases: TGCGCCAGCAGACCGGGACAGGGGGTCAATGAGCAGTTCTTC. Translated, it gives CASRPGQGVNEQFF. The chain uses TRBV10-1 and TRBJ2-1; TRBD1 matches at 11 bases. This CDR3 has 14 residues. From germline, CDR1 is WNHNN and CDR2 SYGVQD (reference sequence). The ends lost 6 bases at V and 6 bases at J; junction bases unmatched: 4.

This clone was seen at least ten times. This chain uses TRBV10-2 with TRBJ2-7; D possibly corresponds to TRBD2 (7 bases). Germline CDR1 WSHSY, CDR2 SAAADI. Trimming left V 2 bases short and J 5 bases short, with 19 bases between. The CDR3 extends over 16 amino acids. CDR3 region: CASSEVVAGAINEQYF. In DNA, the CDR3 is TGCGCCAGCAGTGAGGTCGTTGCGGGGGCGATTAACGAGCAGTACTTC.

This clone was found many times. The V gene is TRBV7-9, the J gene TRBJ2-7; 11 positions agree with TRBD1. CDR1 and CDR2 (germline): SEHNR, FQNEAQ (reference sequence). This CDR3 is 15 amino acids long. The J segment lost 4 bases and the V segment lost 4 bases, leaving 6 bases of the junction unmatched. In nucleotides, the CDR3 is TGTGCCAGCAGCTCGCCGGACAGGGGGCGTTACGAGCAGTACTTC. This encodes CASSSPDRGRYEQYF.

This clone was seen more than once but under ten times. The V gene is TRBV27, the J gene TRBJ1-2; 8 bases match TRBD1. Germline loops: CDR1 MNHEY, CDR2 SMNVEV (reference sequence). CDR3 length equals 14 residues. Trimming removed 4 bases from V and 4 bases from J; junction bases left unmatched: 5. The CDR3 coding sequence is TGTGCCAGCAGTTCCCGCACAGGGGGCTATGGCTACACCTTC. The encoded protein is CASSSRTGGYGYTF.

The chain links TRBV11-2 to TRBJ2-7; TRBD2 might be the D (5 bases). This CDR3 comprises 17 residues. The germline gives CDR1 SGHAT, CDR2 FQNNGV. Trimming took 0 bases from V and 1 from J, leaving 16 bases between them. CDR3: CASSLDAGFSVSYEQYF. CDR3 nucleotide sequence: TGTGCCAGCAGCTTAGACGCGGGCTTCTCCGTTTCCTACGAGCAGTACTTC.

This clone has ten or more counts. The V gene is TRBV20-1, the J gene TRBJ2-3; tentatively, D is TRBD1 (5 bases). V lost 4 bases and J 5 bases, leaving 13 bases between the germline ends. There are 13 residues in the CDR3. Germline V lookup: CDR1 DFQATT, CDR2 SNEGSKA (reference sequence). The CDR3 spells CSAKPQGRDTQYF. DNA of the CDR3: TGCAGTGCTAAACCGCAGGGCAGAGATACGCAGTATTTT.

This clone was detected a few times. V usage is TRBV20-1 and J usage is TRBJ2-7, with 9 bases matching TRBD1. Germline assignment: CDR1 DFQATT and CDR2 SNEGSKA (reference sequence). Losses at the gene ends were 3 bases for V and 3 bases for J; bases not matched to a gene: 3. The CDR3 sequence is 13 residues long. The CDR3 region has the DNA TGCAGTGCTAGCAAGGGACAGGGCTACGAGCAGTACTTC. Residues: CSASKGQGYEQYF.

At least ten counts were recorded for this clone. The CDR3: CASSRASSTDTQYF. The CDR3 DNA follows: TGTGCCAGCAGCCGGGCTTCTAGCACAGATACGCAGTATTTT. The V and J genes are TRBV7-2 and TRBJ2-3, with D unresolved. The CDR3 spans 14 residues. Per germline, CDR1 SGHTA and CDR2 FQGNSA. Trimming took 5 bases from V and 0 from J, leaving 9 bases between them.

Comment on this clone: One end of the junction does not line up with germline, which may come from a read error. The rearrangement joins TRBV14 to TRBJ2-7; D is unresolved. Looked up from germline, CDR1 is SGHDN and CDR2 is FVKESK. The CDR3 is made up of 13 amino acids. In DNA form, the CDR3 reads TGTGCCAGCAGCCATTTCGCCTCCTACGCGCAGTACTTC. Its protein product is CASSHFASYAQYF.

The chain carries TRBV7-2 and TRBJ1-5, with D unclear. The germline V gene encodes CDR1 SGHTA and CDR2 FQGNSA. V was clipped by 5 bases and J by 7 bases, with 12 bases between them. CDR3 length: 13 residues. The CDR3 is CASSLNSFQPQHF. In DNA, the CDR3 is TGTGCCAGCAGCCTTAACAGCTTCCAGCCCCAGCATTTT.

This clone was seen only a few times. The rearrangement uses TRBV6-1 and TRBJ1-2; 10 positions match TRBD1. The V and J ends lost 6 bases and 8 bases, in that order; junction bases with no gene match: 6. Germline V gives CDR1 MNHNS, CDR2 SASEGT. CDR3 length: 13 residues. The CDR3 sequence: CASRDRGWEGYTF. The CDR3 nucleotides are TGTGCCAGCAGGGACAGGGGGTGGGAGGGCTACACCTTC.

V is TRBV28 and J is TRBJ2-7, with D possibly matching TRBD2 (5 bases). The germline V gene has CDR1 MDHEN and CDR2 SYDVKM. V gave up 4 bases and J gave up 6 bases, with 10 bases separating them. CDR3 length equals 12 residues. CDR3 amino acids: CASSWSAGEQYF. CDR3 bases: TGTGCCAGCAGTTGGTCGGCGGGCGAGCAGTACTTC.

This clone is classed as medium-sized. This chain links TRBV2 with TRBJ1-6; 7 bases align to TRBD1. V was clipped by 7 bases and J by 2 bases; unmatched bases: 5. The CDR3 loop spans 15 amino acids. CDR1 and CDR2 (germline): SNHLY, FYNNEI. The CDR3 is CASKVRGAYNSPLHF. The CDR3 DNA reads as TGTGCCAGCAAAGTCAGGGGGGCCTATAATTCACCCCTCCACTTT.

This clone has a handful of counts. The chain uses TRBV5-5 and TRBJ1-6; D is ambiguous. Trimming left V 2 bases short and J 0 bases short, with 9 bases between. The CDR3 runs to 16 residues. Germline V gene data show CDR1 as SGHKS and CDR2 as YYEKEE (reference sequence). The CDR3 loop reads CASSFLPSSYNSPLHF. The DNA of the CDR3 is TGTGCCAGCAGCTTTCTTCCGAGCTCCTATAATTCACCCCTCCACTTT.

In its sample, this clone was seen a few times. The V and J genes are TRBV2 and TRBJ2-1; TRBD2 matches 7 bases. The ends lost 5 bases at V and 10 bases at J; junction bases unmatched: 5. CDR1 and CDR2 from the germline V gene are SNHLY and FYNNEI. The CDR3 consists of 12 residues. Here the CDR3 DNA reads TGTGCCAGCAGTTATACCGGGGGGGAGCAGTTCTTC. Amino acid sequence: CASSYTGGEQFF. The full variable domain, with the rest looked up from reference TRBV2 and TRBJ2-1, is EPEVTQTPSHQVTQMGQEVILRCVPISNHLYFYWYRQILGQKVEFLVSFYNNEISEKSEIFDDQFSVERPDGSNFTLKIRSTKLEDSAMYFCASSYTGGEQFFGPGTRLTVL.

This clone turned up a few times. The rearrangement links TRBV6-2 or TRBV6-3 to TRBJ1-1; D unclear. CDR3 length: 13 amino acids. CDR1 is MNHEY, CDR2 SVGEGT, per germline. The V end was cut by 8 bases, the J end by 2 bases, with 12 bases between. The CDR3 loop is CASSKWANTEAFF. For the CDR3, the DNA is TGTGCCAGCTCAAAGTGGGCCAACACTGAAGCTTTCTTT.

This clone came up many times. The CDR3 coding sequence is TGTGCCAGCAGCCCCACGGCAGGGACCTTTGAAGCTTTCTTT. It specifies CASSPTAGTFEAFF. The chain has TRBV7-2 and TRBJ1-1; D might be TRBD1 (5 bases). The germline V gene encodes CDR1 SGHTA and CDR2 FQGNSA. V was shortened by 5 bases and J by 7 bases, with 17 bases between the two germline ends. There are 14 residues in the CDR3.

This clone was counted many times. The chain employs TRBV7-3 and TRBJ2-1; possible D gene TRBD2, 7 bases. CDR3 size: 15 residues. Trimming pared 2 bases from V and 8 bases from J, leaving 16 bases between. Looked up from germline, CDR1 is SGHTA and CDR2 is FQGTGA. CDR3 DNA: TGTGCCAGCAGCTTAGGGGGGGGCCTGGGCGATGAGCAGTTCTTC. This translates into CASSLGGGLGDEQFF.

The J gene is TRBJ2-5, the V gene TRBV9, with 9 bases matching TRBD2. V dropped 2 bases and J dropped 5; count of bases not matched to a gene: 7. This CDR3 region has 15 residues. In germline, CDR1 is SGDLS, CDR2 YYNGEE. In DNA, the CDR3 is TGTGCCAGCAGCGTCGATAGCGGGGGAGGTGAGACCCAGTACTTC. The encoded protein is CASSVDSGGGETQYF.

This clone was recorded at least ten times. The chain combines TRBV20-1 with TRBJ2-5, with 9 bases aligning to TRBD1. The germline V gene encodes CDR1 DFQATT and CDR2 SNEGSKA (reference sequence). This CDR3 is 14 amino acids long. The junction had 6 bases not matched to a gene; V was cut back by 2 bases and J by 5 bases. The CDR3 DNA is TGCAGTGCTAGAAACAGGGGGCTCGAGGAGACCCAGTACTTC. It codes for CSARNRGLEETQYF.